Below, 14 T cell receptor beta chains from the same sample are listed, as sequenced in a study of shared clonotypes between healthy human individuals. Only in-frame clones appear in the TCRdb table, and some are missing; sequencing was by immunoSEQ multiplex PCR. The sample shows 1,400,000 or so clones, approximately 98.5% of them seen only once. The sequenced sample was naive CD4+ T cells sorted from blood. The subset was: CD45RA+ positively selected. The receptors derive from a man aged 25-45 years in good health.

This clone has just one count. V is TRBV10-3 and J is TRBJ2-5; tentatively, D is TRBD2 (5 bases). The CDR3 covers 12 residues. The germline V gene encodes CDR1 ENHRY and CDR2 SYGVKD. With 6 bases removed from V and 4 bases from J, the gap between germline ends came to 9 bases. CDR3 sequence reads: CAIRAEGETQYF. The DNA for the CDR3 is TGTGCCATCAGGGCAGAGGGAGAGACCCAGTACTTC.

The chain carries TRBV25-1 and TRBJ1-4, with TRBD1 as a possible D gene (6 bases). Germline V gives CDR1 MGHDK, CDR2 SYGVNS. V was shortened by 5 bases and J by 6 bases, with 13 bases between the two germline ends. The CDR3 sequence is 14 residues long. CDR3 DNA: TGTGCCAGCAGTACGGGACACTTTTATGAAAAACTGTTTTTT. Amino acid sequence: CASSTGHFYEKLFF.

The genes are TRBV11-2 and TRBJ2-5; D may correspond to TRBD1 or TRBD2 (5 bases each). The V and J ends lost 4 bases and 2 bases respectively, with 20 bases between them. The CDR3 totals 17 residues. Germline CDR1 and CDR2: SGHAT and FQNNGV. CDR3 residues: CASSSIRLLGTQETQYF. The DNA for the CDR3 is TGTGCCAGCAGCTCAATCCGGCTTCTAGGGACGCAAGAGACCCAGTACTTC.

The gene calls are TRBV5-1 and TRBJ1-4, with 7 bases matching TRBD1. Germline V lookup: CDR1 SGHRS, CDR2 YFSETQ. Trimming took 4 bases from V and 5 from J; bases not matched to a gene: 5. This CDR3 is 14 amino acids long. CDR3 in amino acids: CASSHGTENEKLFF. In DNA, the CDR3 is TGCGCCAGCAGCCACGGGACAGAAAATGAAAAACTGTTTTTT.

V usage is TRBV7-3 and J usage is TRBJ2-7; tentatively, D is TRBD2 (6 bases). Germline V gene lookup returns CDR1 SGHTA and CDR2 FQGTGA. Trimming removed 4 bases at V and 2 bases at J, with 15 bases between. The CDR3 is made up of 15 amino acids. In nucleotides, the CDR3 is TGTGCCAGCAGCTCCCAGGCGGGATTCCCCTACGAGCAGTACTTC. The encoded protein is CASSSQAGFPYEQYF.

The rearrangement links TRBV7-3 to TRBJ1-2; D perhaps matches TRBD1 (6 bases). This CDR3 spans 16 amino acids. The V and J ends lost 3 bases and 1 base respectively, with 15 bases between them. Germline loops: CDR1 SGHTA, CDR2 FQGTGA. The CDR3 sequence is CASSLDGGGLNYGYTF. CDR3 DNA sequence: TGTGCCAGCAGCTTGGACGGTGGGGGCCTTAACTATGGCTACACCTTC. Based on the CDR3 plus reference TRBV7-3 and TRBJ1-2, the full variable domain is GAGVSQTPSNKVTEKGKYVELRCDPISGHTALYWYRQSLGQGPEFLIYFQGTGAADDSGLPNDRFFAVRPEGSVSTLKIQRTERGDSAVYLCASSLDGGGLNYGYTFGSGTRLTVV.

The chain uses TRBV11-2 and TRBJ2-7, with TRBD2 matching over 7 bases. The CDR3 runs 13 residues. In germline, CDR1 is SGHAT, CDR2 FQNNGV. V gave up 0 bases and J gave up 6 bases; unmatched junction bases: 2. CDR3 sequence reads: CASSLEASGEQYF. CDR3 bases: TGTGCCAGCAGCTTAGAGGCTAGCGGCGAGCAGTACTTC.

The chain has TRBV7-6 and TRBJ2-7; D is perhaps TRBD1 (5 bases). This CDR3 comprises 16 residues. Trimming shortened V by 1 base and J by 3 bases, and 16 bases separated the two germline ends. Germline V CDR1 and CDR2: SGHVS, FNYEAQ. CDR3 region: CASSLGGLTLHYEQYF. For the CDR3, the DNA is TGTGCCAGCAGCTTAGGGGGCCTAACTCTCCACTACGAGCAGTACTTC.

The chain uses TRBV18 and TRBJ2-3; 12 positions agree with TRBD2. Germline V CDR1 and CDR2: KGHSH, LQKENI. The CDR3 is made up of 15 amino acids. Losses at the gene ends were 4 bases for V and 1 base for J; bases not matched to a gene: 0. Written as DNA, the CDR3 is TGTGCCAGCTCACGACTAGCGGGGGGCACAGATACGCAGTATTTT. This translates into CASSRLAGGTDTQYF. Drawing the rest from reference TRBV18 and TRBJ2-3, the complete variable domain is NAGVMQNPRHLVRRRGQEARLRCSPMKGHSHVYWYRQLPEEGLKFMVYLQKENIIDESGMPKERFSAEFPKEGPSILRIQQVVRGDSAAYFCASSRLAGGTDTQYFGPGTRLTVL.

The chain links TRBV11-2 to TRBJ2-6; 9 positions match TRBD1. The CDR3 has 18 residues. Germline V gives CDR1 SGHAT, CDR2 FQNNGV. Germline trimming cut 5 bases from V and 2 bases from J; bases unmatched to any gene: 10. CDR3 bases: TGTGCCAGCAGCACCCAACAGGGGGCGCTTCCTGGGGCCAACGTCCTGACTTTC. Protein product: CASSTQQGALPGANVLTF. The full variable domain, its missing parts supplied by reference TRBV11-2 and TRBJ2-6, is EAGVAQSPRYKIIEKRQSVAFWCNPISGHATLYWYQQILGQGPKLLIQFQNNGVVDDSQLPKDRFSAERLKGVDSTLKIQPAKLEDSAVYLCASSTQQGALPGANVLTFGAGSRLTVL.

This rearrangement joins TRBV18 to TRBJ1-5, with a possible D match to TRBD1 (5 bases). The CDR3 spans 16 residues. Trimming took 2 bases from V and 2 from J, leaving 13 bases between them. The V gene's germline CDR1 is KGHSH and CDR2 LQKENI. DNA of the CDR3: TGTGCCAGCTCACCATATCCAGGGTATGGCAATCAGCCCCAGCATTTT. It translates to CASSPYPGYGNQPQHF.

The chain has TRBV19 and TRBJ2-7; TRBD2 aligns across 10 bases. Germline assignment: CDR1 LNHDA and CDR2 SQIVND (reference sequence). The CDR3 runs to 13 residues. V lost 4 bases, J lost 5 bases, and 2 bases stayed unmatched. DNA for the CDR3: TGTGCCAGTAGTACTAGCGGGAGTAACGAGCAGTACTTC. This translates into CASSTSGSNEQYF. The full variable domain, with the rest looked up from reference TRBV19 and TRBJ2-7, is DGGITQSPKYLFRKEGQNVTLSCEQNLNHDAMYWYRQDPGQGLRLIYYSQIVNDFQKGDIAEGYSVSREKKESFPLTVTSAQKNPTAFYLCASSTSGSNEQYFGPGTRLTVT.

J is TRBJ2-3 and V is TRBV25-1, with a tentative D call TRBD2 (5 bases). V was cut by 9 bases and J by 4 bases, with 14 bases left in between. The length of the CDR3 is 13 residues. Germline V lookup: CDR1 MGHDK, CDR2 SYGVNS. The CDR3 nucleotides are TGTGCCAGTCTACGGGGAGAGGCAGATACGCAGTATTTT. Its protein is CASLRGEADTQYF.

The CDR3 coding sequence is TGTGCCAGCAGCCGCGGACTAGCGGGCAGCTCCTACAATGAGCAGTTCTTC. Protein: CASSRGLAGSSYNEQFF. This chain joins TRBV11-2 and TRBJ2-1; 11 bases are a match to TRBD2. The CDR3 is made up of 17 amino acids. Germline CDR1 and CDR2: SGHAT and FQNNGV. V shed 5 bases, J shed 0 bases, and the junction held 6 bases outside the gene matches.